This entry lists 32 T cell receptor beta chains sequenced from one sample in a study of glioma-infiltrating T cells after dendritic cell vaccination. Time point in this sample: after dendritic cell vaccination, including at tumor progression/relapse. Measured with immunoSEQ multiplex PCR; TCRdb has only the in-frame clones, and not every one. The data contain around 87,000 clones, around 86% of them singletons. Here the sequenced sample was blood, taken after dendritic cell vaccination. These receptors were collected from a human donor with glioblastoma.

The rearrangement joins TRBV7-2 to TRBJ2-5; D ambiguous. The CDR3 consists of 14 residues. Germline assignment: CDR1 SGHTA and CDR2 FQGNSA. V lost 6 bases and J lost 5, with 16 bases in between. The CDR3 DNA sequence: TGTGCCAGCAGTCTCCGCTCTATTTCGGAGACCCAGTACTTC. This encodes CASSLRSISETQYF.

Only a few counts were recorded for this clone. CDR3 region: CASSQDSSGNTIYF. CDR3 sequence (DNA): TGTGCCAGCAGCCAGGACAGCTCTGGAAACACCATATATTTT. The genes are TRBV7-2 and TRBJ1-3; maybe TRBD1 (6 bases). V was shortened by 5 bases and J by 0 bases, with 8 bases between the two germline ends. CDR3 length equals 14 residues. Per germline, CDR1 SGHTA and CDR2 FQGNSA.

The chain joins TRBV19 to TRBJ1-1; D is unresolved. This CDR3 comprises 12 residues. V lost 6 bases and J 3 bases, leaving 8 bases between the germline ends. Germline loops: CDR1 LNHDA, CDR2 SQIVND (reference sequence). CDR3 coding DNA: TGTGCCAGTAGCACTCGGGACACTGAAGCTTTCTTT. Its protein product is CASSTRDTEAFF.

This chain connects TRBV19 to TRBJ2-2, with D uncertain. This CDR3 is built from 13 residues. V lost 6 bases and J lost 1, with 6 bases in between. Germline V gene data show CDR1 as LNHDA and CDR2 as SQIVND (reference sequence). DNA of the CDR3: TGTGCCAGTAGGGAGTGGAACACCGGGGAGCTGTTTTTT. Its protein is CASREWNTGELFF.

CDR3 amino acids: CASSYSWQSYNSPLHF. The DNA for the CDR3 is TGTGCCAGCAGTTACTCCTGGCAGTCCTATAATTCACCCCTCCACTTT. The genes are TRBV6-5 and TRBJ1-6; D not certain. The CDR3 spans 16 residues. Germline CDR1 MNHEY, CDR2 SVGAGI. Trimming pared 0 bases from V and 1 base from J, leaving 7 bases between.

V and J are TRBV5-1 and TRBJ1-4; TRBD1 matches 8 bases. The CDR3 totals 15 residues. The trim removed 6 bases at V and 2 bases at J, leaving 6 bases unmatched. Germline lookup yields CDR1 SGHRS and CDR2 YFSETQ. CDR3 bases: TGCGCCAGCACATTAACAGGGGGTACTAATGAAAAACTGTTTTTT. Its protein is CASTLTGGTNEKLFF.

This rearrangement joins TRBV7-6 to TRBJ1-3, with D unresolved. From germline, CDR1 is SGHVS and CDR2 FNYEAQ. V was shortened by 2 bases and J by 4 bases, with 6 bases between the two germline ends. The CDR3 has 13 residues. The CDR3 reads CASSLSGGNTIYF. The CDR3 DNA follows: TGTGCCAGCAGCTTATCAGGCGGAAACACCATATATTTT. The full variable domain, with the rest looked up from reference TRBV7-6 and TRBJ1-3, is GAGVSQSPRYKVTKRGQDVALRCDPISGHVSLYWYRQALGQGPEFLTYFNYEAQQDKSGLPNDRFSAERPEGSISTLTIQRTEQRDSAMYRCASSLSGGNTIYFGEGSWLTVV.

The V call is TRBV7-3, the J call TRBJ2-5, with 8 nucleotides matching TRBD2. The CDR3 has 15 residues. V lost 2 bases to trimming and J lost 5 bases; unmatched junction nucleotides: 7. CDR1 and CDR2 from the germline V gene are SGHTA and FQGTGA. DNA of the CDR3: TGTGCCAGCAGCTTAGGACGTAGCGGGGCTGAGACCCAGTACTTC. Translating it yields CASSLGRSGAETQYF.

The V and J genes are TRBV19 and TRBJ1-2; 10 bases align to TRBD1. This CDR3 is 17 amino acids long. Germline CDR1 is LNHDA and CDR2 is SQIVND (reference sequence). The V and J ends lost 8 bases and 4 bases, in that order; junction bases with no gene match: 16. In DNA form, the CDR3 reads TGTGCCAGTGAGCTGAGGACAGGGGGTTCGAGTAGCTATGGCTACACCTTC. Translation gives CASELRTGGSSSYGYTF.

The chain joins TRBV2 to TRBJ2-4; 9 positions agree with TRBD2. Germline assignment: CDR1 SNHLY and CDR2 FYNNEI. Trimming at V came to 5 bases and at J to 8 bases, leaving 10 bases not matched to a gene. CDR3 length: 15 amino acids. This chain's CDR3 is CASSSTSGRGDIQYF. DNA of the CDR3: TGTGCCAGCAGTTCTACTAGCGGGCGAGGGGACATTCAGTACTTC.

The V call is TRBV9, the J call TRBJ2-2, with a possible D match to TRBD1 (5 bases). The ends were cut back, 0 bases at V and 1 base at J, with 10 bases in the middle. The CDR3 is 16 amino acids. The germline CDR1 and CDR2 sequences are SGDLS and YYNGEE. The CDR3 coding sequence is TGTGCCAGCAGCGTAGATCCAGGGTTGAACACCGGGGAGCTGTTTTTT. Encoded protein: CASSVDPGLNTGELFF.

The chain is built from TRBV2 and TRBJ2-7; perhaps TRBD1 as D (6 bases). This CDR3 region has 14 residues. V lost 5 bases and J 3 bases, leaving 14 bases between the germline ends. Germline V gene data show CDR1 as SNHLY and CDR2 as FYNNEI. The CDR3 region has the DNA TGTGCCAGCAGTAAACAGGGTTGGGACTACGAGCAGTACTTC. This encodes CASSKQGWDYEQYF.

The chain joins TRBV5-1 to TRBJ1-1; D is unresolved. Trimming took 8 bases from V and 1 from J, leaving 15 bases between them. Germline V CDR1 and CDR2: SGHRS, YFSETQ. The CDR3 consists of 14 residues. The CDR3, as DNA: TGCGCCAGTTGGCCCACGGCGGGGAACACTGAAGCTTTCTTT. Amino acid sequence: CASWPTAGNTEAFF.

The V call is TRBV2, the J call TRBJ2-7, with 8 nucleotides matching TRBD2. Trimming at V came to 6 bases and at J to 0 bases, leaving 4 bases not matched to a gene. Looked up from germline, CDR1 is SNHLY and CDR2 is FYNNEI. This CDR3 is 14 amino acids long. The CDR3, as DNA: TGTGCCAGCAGAGGACTAGCAAACTCCTACGAGCAGTACTTC. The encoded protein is CASRGLANSYEQYF.

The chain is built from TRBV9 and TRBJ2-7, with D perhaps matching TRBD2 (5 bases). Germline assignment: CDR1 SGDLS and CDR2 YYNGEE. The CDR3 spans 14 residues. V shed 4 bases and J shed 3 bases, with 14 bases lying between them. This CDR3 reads CASSPTRGDYEQYF. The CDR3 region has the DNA TGTGCCAGCAGCCCTACTCGGGGAGACTACGAGCAGTACTTC.

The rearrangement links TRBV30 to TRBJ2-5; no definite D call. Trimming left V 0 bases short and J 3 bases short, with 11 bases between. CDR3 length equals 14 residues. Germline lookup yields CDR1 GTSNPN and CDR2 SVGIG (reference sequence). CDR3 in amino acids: CAWSVLSREETQYF. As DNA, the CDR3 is TGTGCCTGGAGTGTACTTAGCCGCGAAGAGACCCAGTACTTC.

The CDR3 DNA follows: TGTGCCAGTACCCCCCCCGGACTTTTAGATACGCAGTATTTT. Its translation is CASTPPGLLDTQYF. J is TRBJ2-3 and V is TRBV19, with D possibly being TRBD2 (5 bases). Deletions cut 7 bases from V and 5 bases from J, with 16 bases between. This CDR3 is 14 amino acids long. In germline, CDR1 is LNHDA, CDR2 SQIVND (reference sequence).

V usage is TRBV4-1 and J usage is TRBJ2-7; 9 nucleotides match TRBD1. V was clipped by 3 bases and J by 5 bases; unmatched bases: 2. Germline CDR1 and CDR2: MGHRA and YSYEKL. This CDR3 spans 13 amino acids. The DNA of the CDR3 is TGCGCCAGCAGCCATAGGACAGGGGACGAGCAGTACTTC. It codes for CASSHRTGDEQYF.

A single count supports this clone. As DNA, the CDR3 is TGTGCCAGCAGAAATTTGGGCGTTTCACCCCTCCACTTT. This codes for CASRNLGVSPLHF. The rearrangement joins TRBV28 to TRBJ1-6; D not certain. CDR1 is MDHEN and CDR2 is SYDVKM in the germline V gene. Trimming pared 6 bases from V and 9 bases from J, leaving 12 bases between. This CDR3 comprises 13 residues. Complete variable domain (other parts from reference TRBV28 and TRBJ1-6): DVKVTQSSRYLVKRTGEKVFLECVQDMDHENMFWYRQDPGLGLRLIYFSYDVKMKEKGDIPEGYSVSREKKERFSLILESASTNQTSMYLCASRNLGVSPLHFGNGTRLTVT.

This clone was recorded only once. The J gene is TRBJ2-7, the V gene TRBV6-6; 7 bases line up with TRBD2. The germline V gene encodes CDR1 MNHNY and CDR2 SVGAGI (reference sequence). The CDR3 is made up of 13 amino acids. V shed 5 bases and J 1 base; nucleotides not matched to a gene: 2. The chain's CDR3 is CASSPGGSYEQYF. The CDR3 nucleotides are TGTGCCAGCAGTCCCGGGGGGTCCTACGAGCAGTACTTC.

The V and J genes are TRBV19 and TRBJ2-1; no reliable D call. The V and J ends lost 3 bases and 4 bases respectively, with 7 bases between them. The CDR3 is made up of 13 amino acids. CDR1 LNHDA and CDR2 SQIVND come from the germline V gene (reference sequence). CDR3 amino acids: CASSIGRYNEQFF. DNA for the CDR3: TGTGCCAGTAGTATTGGTAGATACAATGAGCAGTTCTTC.

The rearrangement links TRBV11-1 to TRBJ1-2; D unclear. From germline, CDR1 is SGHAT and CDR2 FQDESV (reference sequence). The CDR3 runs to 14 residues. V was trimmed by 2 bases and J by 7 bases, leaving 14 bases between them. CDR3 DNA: TGTGCCAGCAGCTTAAGTTCCCGGGGAGGTGGCTACACCTTC. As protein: CASSLSSRGGGYTF. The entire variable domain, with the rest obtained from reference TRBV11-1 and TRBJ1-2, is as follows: EAEVAQSPRYKITEKSQAVAFWCDPISGHATLYWYRQILGQGPELLVQFQDESVVDDSQLPKDRFSAERLKGVDSTLKIQPAELGDSAMYLCASSLSSRGGGYTFGSGTRLTVV.

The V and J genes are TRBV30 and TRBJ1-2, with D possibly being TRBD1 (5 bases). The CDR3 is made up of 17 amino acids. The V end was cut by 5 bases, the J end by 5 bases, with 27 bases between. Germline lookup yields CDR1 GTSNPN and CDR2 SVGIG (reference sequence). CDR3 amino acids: CAWEVEESGLLGYGYTF. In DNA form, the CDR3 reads TGTGCCTGGGAGGTTGAGGAATCAGGGCTTCTAGGATATGGCTACACCTTC.

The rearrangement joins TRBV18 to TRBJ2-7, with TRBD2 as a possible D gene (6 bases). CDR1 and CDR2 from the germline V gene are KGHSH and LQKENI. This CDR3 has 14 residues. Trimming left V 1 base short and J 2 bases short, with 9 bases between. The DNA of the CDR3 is TGTGCCAGCTCACCACAGGAGGGCCCCTACGAGCAGTACTTC. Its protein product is CASSPQEGPYEQYF.

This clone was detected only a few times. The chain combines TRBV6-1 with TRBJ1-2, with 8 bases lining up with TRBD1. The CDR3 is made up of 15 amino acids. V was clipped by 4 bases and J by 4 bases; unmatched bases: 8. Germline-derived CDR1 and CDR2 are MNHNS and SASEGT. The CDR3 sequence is CASSGEPTGAYGYTF. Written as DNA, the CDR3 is TGTGCCAGCAGTGGGGAGCCGACAGGGGCCTATGGCTACACCTTC.

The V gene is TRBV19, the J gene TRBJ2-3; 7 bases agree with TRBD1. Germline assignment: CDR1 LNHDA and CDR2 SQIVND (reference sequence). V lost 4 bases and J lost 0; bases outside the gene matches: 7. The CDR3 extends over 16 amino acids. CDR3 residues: CASSRLDRSSTDTQYF. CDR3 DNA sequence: TGTGCCAGTAGTAGATTGGACAGGTCTAGCACAGATACGCAGTATTTT.

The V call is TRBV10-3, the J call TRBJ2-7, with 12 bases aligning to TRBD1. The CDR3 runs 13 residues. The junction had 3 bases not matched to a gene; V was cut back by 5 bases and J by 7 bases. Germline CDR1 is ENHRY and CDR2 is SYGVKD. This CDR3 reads CAISRDRGREQYF. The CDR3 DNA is TGTGCCATCAGTCGGGACAGGGGGCGGGAGCAGTACTTC.

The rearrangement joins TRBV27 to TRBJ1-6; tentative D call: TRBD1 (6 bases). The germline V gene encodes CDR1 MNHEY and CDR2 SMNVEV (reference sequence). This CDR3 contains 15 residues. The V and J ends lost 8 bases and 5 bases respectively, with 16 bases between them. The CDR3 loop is CASGLMAGDNSPLHF. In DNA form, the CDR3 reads TGTGCCAGCGGATTGATGGCAGGGGATAATTCACCCCTCCACTTT.

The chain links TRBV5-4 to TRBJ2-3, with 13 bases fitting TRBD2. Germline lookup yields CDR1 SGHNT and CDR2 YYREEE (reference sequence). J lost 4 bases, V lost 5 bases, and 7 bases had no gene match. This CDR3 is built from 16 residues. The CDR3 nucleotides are TGTGCCAGCAGGGACGGGACTAGCGGGGCCTCAGATACGCAGTATTTT. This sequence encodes CASRDGTSGASDTQYF.

The CDR3 here is CAWGADRAQYNEQFF. The CDR3 bases are TGTGCCTGGGGGGCTGACAGGGCCCAGTACAATGAGCAGTTCTTC. The chain combines TRBV30 with TRBJ2-1; 7 nucleotides agree with TRBD1. The CDR3 runs 15 residues. The germline CDR1 and CDR2 sequences are GTSNPN and SVGIG (reference sequence). J was trimmed by 4 bases and V by 5 bases; bases with no gene match: 11.

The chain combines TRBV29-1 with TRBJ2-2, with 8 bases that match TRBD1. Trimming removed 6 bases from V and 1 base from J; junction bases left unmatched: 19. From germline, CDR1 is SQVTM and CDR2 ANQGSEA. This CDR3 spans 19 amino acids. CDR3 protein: CSVESRSSQGALNTGELFF. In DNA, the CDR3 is TGCAGCGTCGAATCTCGATCAAGCCAGGGGGCGTTGAACACCGGGGAGCTGTTTTTT.

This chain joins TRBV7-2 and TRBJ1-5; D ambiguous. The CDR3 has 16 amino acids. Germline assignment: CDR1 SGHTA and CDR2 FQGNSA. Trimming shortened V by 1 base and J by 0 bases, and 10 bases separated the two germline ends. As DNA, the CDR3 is TGTGCCAGCAGCTTAGTGACACGATATAGCAATCAGCCCCAGCATTTT. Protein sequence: CASSLVTRYSNQPQHF.